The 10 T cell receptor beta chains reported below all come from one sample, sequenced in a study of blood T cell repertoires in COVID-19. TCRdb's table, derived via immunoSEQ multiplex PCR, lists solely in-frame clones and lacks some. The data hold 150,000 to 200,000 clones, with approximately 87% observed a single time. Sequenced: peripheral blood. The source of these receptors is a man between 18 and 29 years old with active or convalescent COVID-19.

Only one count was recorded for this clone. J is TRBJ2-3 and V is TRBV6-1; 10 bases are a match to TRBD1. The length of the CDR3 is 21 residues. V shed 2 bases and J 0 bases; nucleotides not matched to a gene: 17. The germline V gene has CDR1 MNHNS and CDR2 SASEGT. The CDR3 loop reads CASSEPSDRGPSAYSTDTQYF. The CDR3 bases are TGTGCCAGCAGTGAACCGAGTGACAGGGGGCCTTCGGCCTATAGCACAGATACGCAGTATTTT.

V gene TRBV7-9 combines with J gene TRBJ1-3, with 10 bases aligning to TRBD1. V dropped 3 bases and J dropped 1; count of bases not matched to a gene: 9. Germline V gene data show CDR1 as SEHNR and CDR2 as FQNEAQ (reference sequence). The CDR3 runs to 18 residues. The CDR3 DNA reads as TGTGCCAGCAGCTTGGGACAGGGGCTAAGCTTGTCTGGAAACACCATATATTTT. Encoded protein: CASSLGQGLSLSGNTIYF.

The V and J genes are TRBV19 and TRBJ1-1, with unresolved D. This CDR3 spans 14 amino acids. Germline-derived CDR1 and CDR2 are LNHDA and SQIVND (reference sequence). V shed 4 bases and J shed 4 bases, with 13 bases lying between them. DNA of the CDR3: TGTGCCAGTAGTACGAAACGCGGGGTCACTGAAGCTTTCTTT. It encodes CASSTKRGVTEAFF.

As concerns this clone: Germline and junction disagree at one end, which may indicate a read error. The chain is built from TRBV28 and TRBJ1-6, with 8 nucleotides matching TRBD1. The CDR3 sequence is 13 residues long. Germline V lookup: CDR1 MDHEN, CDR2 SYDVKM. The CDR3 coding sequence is TGTGCCGGCAGCCGGGACAGGAATTCACCCCTCCACTTT. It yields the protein CAGSRDRNSPLHF.

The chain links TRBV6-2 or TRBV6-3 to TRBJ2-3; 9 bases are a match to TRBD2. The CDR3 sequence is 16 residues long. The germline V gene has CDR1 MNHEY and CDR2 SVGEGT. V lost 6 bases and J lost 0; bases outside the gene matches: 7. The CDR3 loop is CASSGTLAGSTDTQYF. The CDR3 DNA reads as TGTGCCAGCAGCGGGACGCTAGCGGGGAGCACAGATACGCAGTATTTT.

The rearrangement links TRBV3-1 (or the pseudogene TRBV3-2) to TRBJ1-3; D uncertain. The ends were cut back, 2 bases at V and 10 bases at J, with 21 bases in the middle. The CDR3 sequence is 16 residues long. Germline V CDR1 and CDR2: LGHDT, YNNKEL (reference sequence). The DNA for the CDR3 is TGTGCCAGCAGCCAAACCGGGTTCCTTCATTCGGCAACCATATATTTT. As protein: CASSQTGFLHSATIYF.

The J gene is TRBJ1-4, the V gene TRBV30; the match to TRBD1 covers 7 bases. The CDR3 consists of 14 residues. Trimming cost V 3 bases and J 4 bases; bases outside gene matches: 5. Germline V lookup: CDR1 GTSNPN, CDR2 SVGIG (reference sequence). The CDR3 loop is CAWRTGRLNEKLFF. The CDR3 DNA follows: TGTGCCTGGAGGACAGGGAGGCTTAATGAAAAACTGTTTTTT.

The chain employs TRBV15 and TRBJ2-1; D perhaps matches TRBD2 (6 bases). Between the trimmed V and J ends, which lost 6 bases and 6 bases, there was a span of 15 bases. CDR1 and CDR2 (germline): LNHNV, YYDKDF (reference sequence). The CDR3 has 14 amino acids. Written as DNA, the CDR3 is TGTGCCACCAGTCAAGTGGGACTTTCCAATGAGCAGTTCTTC. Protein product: CATSQVGLSNEQFF. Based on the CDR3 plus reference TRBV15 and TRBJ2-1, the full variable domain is DAMVIQNPRYQVTQFGKPVTLSCSQTLNHNVMYWYQQKSSQAPKLLFHYYDKDFNNEADTPDNFQSRRPNTSFCFLDIRSPGLGDTAMYLCATSQVGLSNEQFFGPGTRLTVL.

CDR3 residues: CASSPRDSKNYGYTF. The CDR3 nucleotides read TGTGCCAGCAGCCCCCGGGACAGCAAAAACTATGGCTACACCTTC. This sequence joins TRBV3-1 (or the pseudogene TRBV3-2) and TRBJ1-2; 7 bases agree with TRBD1. The CDR3 extends over 15 amino acids. Unmatched junction bases numbered 7, after V lost 4 bases and J lost 2 bases. Germline lookup yields CDR1 LGHDT and CDR2 YNNKEL (reference sequence).

CDR3 in amino acids: CASSSSLAGMDTQYF. In DNA form, the CDR3 reads TGCGCCAGCAGCTCATCACTCGCAGGAATGGATACGCAGTATTTT. The rearrangement links TRBV5-1 to TRBJ2-3; D unclear. The CDR3 length is 15 residues. Trimming stripped 3 bases from V and 6 bases from J, with 17 bases between. The germline gives CDR1 SGHRS, CDR2 YFSETQ.